The next 27 T cell receptor beta chains were all read from a single sample in a study of cytomegalovirus exposure and HLA in healthy donors (dated by TCRdb to about 2017). Library preparation was by the immunoSEQ multiplex PCR assay. For the multiplex PCR, a mixture combining 60 forward primers for TCR Vbeta segments and 13 reverse primers for TCR Jbeta segments was used. What TCRdb holds here is the immuneACCESS table cut down to in-frame rearrangements. Part of the clones is not present; checked against another copy, under half of the missing clones reflect an unresolved V gene, and the others are unexplained. In all, the sample holds over 100,000 clones, and around 76% of those were seen once. The ten most abundant clones make up around 12% of the sample. Specimen: PBMCs. Receptor source: a woman aged 40 to 55 in good health and CMV-seropositive.

The chain carries TRBV5-1 and TRBJ1-4; 9 bases fit TRBD1. The CDR3 consists of 14 residues. The germline V gene has CDR1 SGHRS and CDR2 YFSETQ. The V and J ends lost 4 bases and 7 bases, in that order; junction bases with no gene match: 5. CDR3 in amino acids: CASSPGTGTEKLFF. The DNA for the CDR3 is TGCGCCAGCAGCCCCGGGACAGGGACTGAAAAACTGTTTTTT.

J is TRBJ2-3 and V is TRBV2, with 8 bases that match TRBD2. Germline CDR1 reads SNHLY; CDR2 reads FYNNEI. The J segment lost 5 bases and the V segment lost 6 bases, leaving 4 bases of the junction unmatched. This CDR3 region has 13 residues. This CDR3 is CASRGSGGDTQYF. DNA of the CDR3: TGTGCCAGCAGGGGCAGCGGGGGAGATACGCAGTATTTT.

This chain connects TRBV11-1 to TRBJ1-1; D is unclear. Germline CDR1 is SGHAT and CDR2 is FQDESV (reference sequence). V dropped 1 base and J dropped 2 bases, with 8 bases sitting between them. The CDR3 loop spans 14 amino acids. The CDR3 DNA sequence: TGTGCCAGCAGCTTAGAGAGAAAAAACACTGAAGCTTTCTTT. Encoded protein: CASSLERKNTEAFF.

This chain joins TRBV2 and TRBJ1-6, with D tentatively TRBD1 (6 bases). The germline V gene encodes CDR1 SNHLY and CDR2 FYNNEI. The CDR3 spans 15 residues. The V gene lost 4 bases and the J gene lost 4 bases, with 11 bases spanning the gap. The CDR3 spells CASSGDIGYNSPLHF. In DNA form, the CDR3 reads TGTGCCAGCAGTGGGGACATCGGGTATAATTCACCCCTCCACTTT.

This clone came up a few times. V gene TRBV6-1 combines with J gene TRBJ1-2; 7 bases are shared with TRBD1. The ends lost 2 bases at V and 4 bases at J; junction bases unmatched: 1. This CDR3 comprises 13 residues. CDR1 and CDR2 from the germline V gene are MNHNS and SASEGT. The CDR3 nucleotides read TGTGCCAGCAGTGAAACAGGGGTCTATGGCTACACCTTC. Its protein product is CASSETGVYGYTF.

CDR3 in DNA: TGCACCAGCAGCCATGCTAGCGAATCCACCCAAGAGACCCAGTACTTC. Translating it yields CTSSHASESTQETQYF. V is TRBV1 and J is TRBJ2-5; the table assigns TRBD2, which was not confirmed against the DNA. TRBV1 is tagged as a pseudogene. This CDR3 is built from 16 residues.

CDR3 DNA: TGCAGCGTGGCTAGGGGACTAGTTATCGACGAGCAGTACTTC. Translated, it gives CSVARGLVIDEQYF. The rearrangement links TRBV29-1 to TRBJ2-7; 8 bases are shared with TRBD2. The CDR3 length is 14 residues. V lost 6 bases and J lost 5; bases outside the gene matches: 12. Looked up from germline, CDR1 is SQVTM and CDR2 is ANQGSEA.

This chain links TRBV18 with TRBJ2-7, with 7 positions matching TRBD2. CDR1 KGHSH and CDR2 LQKENI come from the germline V gene. The CDR3 covers 15 residues. V was clipped by 1 base and J by 3 bases; unmatched bases: 6. The CDR3 bases are TGTGCCAGCTCACCACGGGGGGGGGTGAACTACGAGCAGTACTTC. This gives the protein CASSPRGGVNYEQYF.

This clone was seen once. The V gene is TRBV5-1, the J gene TRBJ1-3; 7 bases match TRBD1. This CDR3 has 15 amino acids. Trimming removed 0 bases from V and 9 bases from J; junction bases left unmatched: 9. Germline CDR1 reads SGHRS; CDR2 reads YFSETQ. CDR3 loop: CASSLEGQSTSTIYF. The DNA for the CDR3 is TGCGCCAGCAGCTTGGAGGGACAGTCGACCAGCACCATATATTTT.

The chain combines TRBV27 with TRBJ1-1; D is perhaps TRBD1 (5 bases). The CDR3 is made up of 13 amino acids. CDR1 and CDR2 (germline): MNHEY, SMNVEV (reference sequence). V was clipped by 5 bases and J by 7 bases, with 14 bases between them. CDR3 bases: TGTGCCAGCAGTCCAGGTCGGGGGGTTGAAGCTTTCTTT. It yields the protein CASSPGRGVEAFF.

The chain links TRBV18 to TRBJ1-4, with D possibly TRBD1 on 6 matching bases. V dropped 0 bases and J dropped 8 bases, with 13 bases sitting between them. CDR3 length equals 15 residues. The germline CDR1 and CDR2 sequences are KGHSH and LQKENI. Here the CDR3 reads CASSPPRGVGEKLFF. Written as DNA, the CDR3 is TGTGCCAGCTCACCACCCAGGGGAGTTGGGGAAAAACTGTTTTTT.

The V call is TRBV6-5, the J call TRBJ2-7; TRBD2 matches 8 bases. V shed 2 bases, J shed 2 bases, and the junction held 5 bases outside the gene matches. Germline loops: CDR1 MNHEY, CDR2 SVGAGI. CDR3 length: 15 amino acids. In DNA form, the CDR3 reads TGTGCCAGCAGTTACGGGCGGGGGGACCCCTACGAGCAGTACTTC. Translated: CASSYGRGDPYEQYF.

There are many counts of this clone. This chain links TRBV5-1 with TRBJ1-6, with 10 bases fitting TRBD1. Germline CDR1 and CDR2: SGHRS and YFSETQ. The CDR3 consists of 18 residues. V lost 4 bases to trimming and J lost 9 bases; unmatched junction nucleotides: 16. DNA for the CDR3: TGCGCCAGCAGCGAGGGGACAGGGGTGTTTTATGATCGTTCACCCCTCCACTTT. As protein: CASSEGTGVFYDRSPLHF.

The chain couples TRBV5-6 to TRBJ1-2; D is perhaps TRBD1 (6 bases). Trimming took off 5 bases at V and 0 bases at J, with 14 bases between the two ends. CDR3 size: 15 residues. CDR1 SGHDT and CDR2 YYEEEE come from the germline V gene. CDR3 bases: TGTGCCAGCAGTTTGACAGGTGCCGCTAACTATGGCTACACCTTC. This encodes CASSLTGAANYGYTF.

The genes are TRBV5-4 and TRBJ2-7; D uncertain. V lost 0 bases and J 7 bases, leaving 14 bases between the germline ends. Per the germline V gene, CDR1 is SGHNT and CDR2 is YYREEE (reference sequence). The CDR3 is made up of 14 amino acids. CDR3 amino acids: CASSLGLETLEQYF. CDR3 nucleotides: TGTGCCAGCAGCTTGGGACTGGAAACCCTGGAGCAGTACTTC. Filled out from reference TRBV5-4 and TRBJ2-7, the complete variable domain reads ETGVTQSPTHLIKTRGQQVTLRCSSQSGHNTVSWYQQALGQGPQFIFQYYREEENGRGNFPPRFSGLQFPNYSSELNVNALELDDSALYLCASSLGLETLEQYFGPGTRLTVT.

V gene TRBV6-1 combines with J gene TRBJ2-5; 8 bases fit TRBD2. V lost 1 base to trimming and J lost 2 bases; unmatched junction nucleotides: 6. This CDR3 comprises 16 residues. Germline CDR1 is MNHNS and CDR2 is SASEGT. The CDR3 protein is CASSEGFGTRQETQYF. The CDR3 nucleotides read TGTGCCAGCAGTGAAGGGTTCGGGACTAGACAAGAGACCCAGTACTTC.

In nucleotides, the CDR3 is TGTGCCACCAGCAGCCTCGGGACTAGGAGGGGGGAGACCCAGTACTTC. Protein sequence: CATSSLGTRRGETQYF. This rearrangement joins TRBV15 to TRBJ2-5; 8 bases fit TRBD2. Trimming at V came to 3 bases and at J to 5 bases, leaving 11 bases not matched to a gene. The CDR3 contains 16 residues. Germline CDR1 and CDR2: LNHNV and YYDKDF (reference sequence). Using reference TRBV15 and TRBJ2-5 for the parts outside the CDR3, the full variable domain is DAMVIQNPRYQVTQFGKPVTLSCSQTLNHNVMYWYQQKSSQAPKLLFHYYDKDFNNEADTPDNFQSRRPNTSFCFLDIRSPGLGDTAMYLCATSSLGTRRGETQYFGPGTRLLVL.

The chain couples TRBV6-5 to TRBJ1-6; the D is unclear. CDR3 length: 15 amino acids. CDR1 and CDR2 (germline): MNHEY, SVGAGI. The germline V and J ends were trimmed by 2 bases and 8 bases, with 13 bases remaining between them. Written as DNA, the CDR3 is TGTGCCAGCAGTTACCTGGTCAGTGGCCATTCACCCCTCCACTTT. Residues: CASSYLVSGHSPLHF.

The genes are TRBV7-9 and TRBJ2-7; the D gene is possibly TRBD1 (5 bases). This CDR3 contains 16 residues. V was pared by 1 base and J by 0 bases, with 13 bases between. CDR1 and CDR2 (germline): SEHNR, FQNEAQ (reference sequence). CDR3 sequence reads: CASSLEGLRSSYEQYF. The DNA for the CDR3 is TGTGCCAGCAGCTTAGAGGGGCTCAGGAGCTCCTACGAGCAGTACTTC.

Points on this clone: Other DNA sequences of this sample code for an identical CDR3. The chain is built from TRBV5-1 and TRBJ1-6, with 9 nucleotides matching TRBD1. CDR3 length equals 15 residues. Germline V lookup: CDR1 SGHRS, CDR2 YFSETQ. J was trimmed by 9 bases and V by 0 bases; bases with no gene match: 4. The CDR3 spells CASSLAGQGRSPLHF. Here the CDR3 DNA reads TGCGCCAGCAGCTTGGCGGGACAGGGACGTTCACCCCTCCACTTT.

The chain recombines TRBV14 with TRBJ2-5, with D possibly matching TRBD2 (5 bases). The germline V gene has CDR1 SGHDN and CDR2 FVKESK. The CDR3 totals 13 residues. Trimming took off 4 bases at V and 5 bases at J, with 11 bases between the two ends. CDR3 loop: CASSLAYGETQYF. As DNA, the CDR3 is TGTGCCAGCAGCCTAGCGTACGGGGAGACCCAGTACTTC.

The chain carries TRBV23-1 and TRBJ2-7, with D possibly being TRBD1 (5 bases). TRBV23-1 carries the ORF label, with uncertain function. This CDR3 is 16 amino acids long. Trimming removed 6 bases at V and 3 bases at J, with 21 bases between. The CDR3 here is CASSHTVTVRCYEQYF. The CDR3 nucleotides are TGCGCCAGCAGCCATACCGTGACAGTACGATGCTACGAGCAGTACTTC.

The V call is TRBV6-5, the J call TRBJ1-6; D is possibly TRBD1 (6 bases). Germline V gene lookup returns CDR1 MNHEY and CDR2 SVGAGI. The V gene lost 10 bases and the J gene lost 6 bases, with 13 bases spanning the gap. The CDR3 spans 13 residues. CDR3 sequence (DNA): TGTGCCATTGGACAGTATGGTAATTCACCCCTCCACTTT. This gives the protein CAIGQYGNSPLHF.

This chain uses TRBV7-8 with TRBJ1-6; unclear D gene. Trimming took off 1 base at V and 7 bases at J, with 8 bases between the two ends. The CDR3 is 14 residues long. The germline V gene encodes CDR1 SGHVS and CDR2 FQNEAQ. CDR3 sequence reads: CASSLETGNSPLHF. The CDR3, as DNA: TGTGCCAGCAGCTTAGAGACGGGAAATTCACCCCTCCACTTT. Variable domain in full (rest from reference TRBV7-8 and TRBJ1-6): GAGVSQSPRYKVAKRGQDVALRCDPISGHVSLFWYQQALGQGPEFLTYFQNEAQLDKSGLPSDRFFAERPEGSVSTLKIQRTQQEDSAVYLCASSLETGNSPLHFGNGTRLTVT.

The chain combines TRBV2 with TRBJ2-3, with TRBD2 identical over 10 bases. This CDR3 is built from 16 residues. V was pared by 4 bases and J by 0 bases, with 4 bases of the junction left unmatched. Per germline, CDR1 SNHLY and CDR2 FYNNEI. The CDR3 loop reads CASSARTSGSTDTQYF. CDR3 nucleotide sequence: TGTGCCAGCAGTGCCCGGACTAGCGGAAGCACAGATACGCAGTATTTT.

V usage is TRBV11-1 and J usage is TRBJ2-2; D unresolved. This CDR3 is built from 14 residues. CDR1 is SGHAT and CDR2 is FQDESV in the germline V gene (reference sequence). V lost 8 bases to trimming and J lost 0 bases, with 10 bases between them. CDR3 residues: CASQHGTNTGELFF. CDR3 DNA sequence: TGTGCCAGCCAACATGGTACGAACACCGGGGAGCTGTTTTTT.

In this sample, this clone turned up a few times. The chain is built from TRBV6-1 and TRBJ1-2, with TRBD1 matching over 7 bases. V lost 3 bases, J lost 4 bases, and 2 bases stayed unmatched. CDR1 MNHNS and CDR2 SASEGT come from the germline V gene. This CDR3 spans 13 amino acids. Written as DNA, the CDR3 is TGTGCCAGCAGTGACACAGGGGTCTATGGCTACACCTTC. This encodes CASSDTGVYGYTF.